This T cell receptor beta chain was recovered during a study of shared clonotypes between healthy human individuals. Researchers divided each subset's genomic DNA evenly across several immunoSEQ plates. Sequencing was performed with immunoSEQ multiplex PCR; in TCRdb, only in-frame clones are kept and a portion is missing. The sample consists of 800,000 to 950,000 clones, 96% of them appearing once. Naive CD8 cells lacked CD45RO and underwent positive selection for CCR7, leaving out terminally differentiated effector memory CD45RA+ cells. Details on this clone: The sample carries other DNA sequences with the same CDR3.

The CDR3 runs 15 residues. CDR1 and CDR2 from the germline V gene are SGDLS and YYNGEE. The V gene end was trimmed by 3 bases and the J gene end by 2 bases; junction bases not matched to a gene: 4. V and J are TRBV9 and TRBJ2-7; 11 bases match TRBD2. The TCR originated in a man aged 25-40 years in good health. What was sequenced was naive CD8+ T cells sorted from blood. CDR3 DNA sequence: TGTGCCAGCAGCGCGGGGACTAGCGGTGCCTACGAGCAGTACTTC. It yields the protein CASSAGTSGAYEQYF.